A single sample is the source of the 30 T cell receptor beta chains below, sequenced in a study of blood T cell repertoires in COVID-19 (dated by TCRdb to the early 2020s). To prepare the library, the immunoSEQ multiplex PCR assay was applied. Sourced from immuneACCESS, this table was stored by TCRdb with only in-frame sequences that have V and J called. A share of the clones is absent; for the studies checked, an unresolved V gene accounts for under half, and the remainder has no known explanation. This sample is represented by fewer than 250,000 clones; 86% of them were singletons. The biggest ten clones account for less than 5% of the sample. The sample consisted of PBMCs or T cells enriched from blood (not recorded which). The source is a woman in her thirties or forties with acute COVID-19.

The chain has TRBV7-3 and TRBJ2-3; D is possibly TRBD2 (8 bases). Between the trimmed V and J ends, which lost 4 bases and 4 bases, there was a span of 18 bases. This CDR3 contains 16 residues. From germline, CDR1 is SGHTA and CDR2 FQGTGA. CDR3 nucleotide sequence: TGTGCCAGCAGCTCCTCGGGACAGCGGGGGCCAGATACGCAGTATTTT. Its translation is CASSSSGQRGPDTQYF.

V gene TRBV28 combines with J gene TRBJ2-7; 8 nucleotides line up with TRBD1. Germline V gene data show CDR1 as MDHEN and CDR2 as SYDVKM. V trimming: 6 bases; J trimming: 3 bases; junction bases outside the gene matches: 10. This CDR3 has 15 amino acids. The CDR3 reads CASRNDRGRGYEQYF. The DNA for the CDR3 is TGTGCCAGCAGAAACGACAGGGGAAGGGGCTACGAGCAGTACTTC.

The rearrangement uses TRBV3-1 (or the pseudogene TRBV3-2) and TRBJ2-2; D might be TRBD2 (7 bases). Germline CDR1 and CDR2: LGHDT and YNNKEL (reference sequence). The CDR3 is 16 residues long. Trimming pared 0 bases from V and 5 bases from J, leaving 13 bases between. The DNA for the CDR3 is TGTGCCAGCAGCCAAGAAAAGGGGGGGCGAACCGGGGAGCTGTTTTTT. It specifies CASSQEKGGRTGELFF.

The chain couples TRBV6-6 to TRBJ2-2; 11 bases are a match to TRBD2. The V segment lost 6 bases and the J segment 0 bases; nucleotides outside the gene matches: 3. There are 16 residues in the CDR3. The germline gives CDR1 MNHNY, CDR2 SVGAGI (reference sequence). CDR3 sequence (DNA): TGTGCCAGCAGCCGACTAGCGGGGTCGAACACCGGGGAGCTGTTTTTT. Translation gives CASSRLAGSNTGELFF.

J is TRBJ1-1 and V is TRBV2; the D gene is possibly TRBD1 (5 bases). The CDR3 consists of 11 residues. Germline CDR1 is SNHLY and CDR2 is FYNNEI. V was shortened by 4 bases and J by 11 bases, with 11 bases between the two germline ends. The CDR3 coding sequence is TGTGCCAGCAGTGGGGGCGAACGCGCTTTCTTT. Translation gives CASSGGERAFF.

The V gene is TRBV9, the J gene TRBJ1-4, with 9 bases fitting TRBD1. In germline, CDR1 is SGDLS, CDR2 YYNGEE. This CDR3 has 16 residues. V dropped 0 bases and J dropped 8; count of bases not matched to a gene: 8. The chain's CDR3 is CASSVAPGQGKEKLFF. DNA of the CDR3: TGTGCCAGCAGCGTAGCCCCGGGACAGGGTAAAGAAAAACTGTTTTTT.

The rearrangement joins TRBV5-1 to TRBJ2-7; no clear D gene. CDR1 is SGHRS, CDR2 YFSETQ, per germline. Trimming removed 0 bases from V and 0 bases from J, with 4 bases in between. This CDR3 has 13 residues. The CDR3 loop reads CASSLGSSYEQYF. The CDR3 nucleotides are TGCGCCAGCAGCTTGGGCAGCTCCTACGAGCAGTACTTC.

For the CDR3, the DNA is TGTGCCAGCAACCCCCGGGGTAGTAGGGGCTACACCTTC. Protein product: CASNPRGSRGYTF. This chain links TRBV6-5 with TRBJ1-2, with unresolved D. V shed 7 bases and J shed 8 bases, with 17 bases lying between them. The germline gives CDR1 MNHEY, CDR2 SVGAGI. This CDR3 is 13 amino acids long.

The rearrangement links TRBV2 to TRBJ2-1, with 9 bases fitting TRBD1. V shed 6 bases, J shed 7 bases, and the junction held 7 bases outside the gene matches. This CDR3 region has 14 residues. Germline V gene data show CDR1 as SNHLY and CDR2 as FYNNEI. CDR3 region: CASSAGQGRNEQFF. For the CDR3, the DNA is TGTGCCAGCAGCGCGGGACAGGGAAGAAATGAGCAGTTCTTC. Together with reference TRBV2 and TRBJ2-1, the CDR3 gives the full variable domain: EPEVTQTPSHQVTQMGQEVILRCVPISNHLYFYWYRQILGQKVEFLVSFYNNEISEKSEIFDDQFSVERPDGSNFTLKIRSTKLEDSAMYFCASSAGQGRNEQFFGPGTRLTVL.

J is TRBJ1-1 and V is TRBV28; 8 bases map to TRBD1. J lost 5 bases, V lost 5 bases, and 7 bases had no gene match. CDR1 is MDHEN and CDR2 is SYDVKM in the germline V gene. The CDR3 is made up of 14 amino acids. CDR3 bases: TGTGCCAGCAGTCCTTGGACAGGGTTTACTGAAGCTTTCTTT. This encodes CASSPWTGFTEAFF.

The chain couples TRBV7-6 to TRBJ2-6; weak D call: TRBD1 (5 bases). CDR3 size: 15 residues. The V and J ends lost 1 base and 2 bases respectively, with 6 bases between them. Germline lookup yields CDR1 SGHVS and CDR2 FNYEAQ. CDR3 loop: CASSLGGAGANVLTF. CDR3 nucleotide sequence: TGTGCCAGCAGCTTAGGGGGCGCTGGGGCCAACGTCCTGACTTTC.

This sequence joins TRBV11-3 and TRBJ2-2, with D maybe TRBD2 (5 bases). The CDR3 runs to 15 residues. CDR1 is SGHNT and CDR2 is YENEEA in the germline V gene. V dropped 1 base and J dropped 0 bases, with 6 bases sitting between them. For the CDR3, the DNA is TGTGCCAGCAGCTTAGCGGGGACGAACACCGGGGAGCTGTTTTTT. Residues: CASSLAGTNTGELFF.

This sequence joins TRBV7-9 and TRBJ2-7; the match to TRBD2 covers 8 bases. This CDR3 region has 14 residues. The V gene end was trimmed by 4 bases and the J gene end by 0 bases; junction bases not matched to a gene: 2. CDR1 is SEHNR, CDR2 FQNEAQ, per germline (reference sequence). The CDR3 region is CASSYSGDSYEQYF. CDR3 nucleotide sequence: TGTGCCAGCAGCTATAGCGGGGACTCCTACGAGCAGTACTTC.

CDR3 sequence reads: CATSPRQGYTYEQYF. CDR3 nucleotides: TGTGCCACCAGCCCAAGACAGGGATACACCTACGAGCAGTACTTC. V gene TRBV15 combines with J gene TRBJ2-7, with TRBD1 identical over 7 bases. V lost 5 bases to trimming and J lost 2 bases; unmatched junction nucleotides: 9. CDR1 is LNHNV, CDR2 YYDKDF, per germline (reference sequence). The CDR3 runs 15 residues.

The chain joins TRBV29-1 to TRBJ2-1, with D perhaps matching TRBD2 (6 bases). The length of the CDR3 is 14 residues. Trimming took off 3 bases at V and 0 bases at J, with 9 bases between the two ends. Germline-derived CDR1 and CDR2 are SQVTM and ANQGSEA. The chain's CDR3 is CSVDPRGSYNEQFF. The CDR3 coding sequence is TGCAGCGTTGACCCGCGGGGCTCCTACAATGAGCAGTTCTTC.

The V call is TRBV30, the J call TRBJ1-1; the match to TRBD1 covers 8 bases. CDR1 GTSNPN and CDR2 SVGIG come from the germline V gene (reference sequence). Trimming removed 4 bases from V and 4 bases from J; junction bases left unmatched: 8. CDR3 length: 14 amino acids. CDR3 bases: TGTGCCTGGACGAGACAGGGGACAGGCACTGAAGCTTTCTTT. This codes for CAWTRQGTGTEAFF.

The gene calls are TRBV2 and TRBJ2-1, with D unresolved. Germline-derived CDR1 and CDR2 are SNHLY and FYNNEI. There are 11 residues in the CDR3. The V gene lost 1 base and the J gene lost 10 bases, with 5 bases spanning the gap. DNA of the CDR3: TGTGCCAGCAGTGAAGAAGAGGAGCAGTTCTTC. Protein: CASSEEEEQFF.

The CDR3 region is CASSPPGSYTQYF. The CDR3 nucleotides read TGTGCCAGCAGCCCTCCGGGGTCCTATACGCAGTATTTT. This chain uses TRBV7-6 with TRBJ2-3, with D maybe TRBD2 (5 bases). V lost 5 bases, J lost 7 bases, and 13 bases lay in between. The CDR3 has 13 residues. CDR1 and CDR2 from the germline V gene are SGHVS and FNYEAQ.

The chain combines TRBV12-3 or TRBV12-4 with TRBJ2-1; D is uncertain. Trimming stripped 5 bases from V and 3 bases from J, with 8 bases between. The CDR3 spans 13 residues. CDR3 sequence reads: CASSLLFYNEQFF. CDR3 DNA sequence: TGTGCCAGCAGTCTCCTATTCTACAATGAGCAGTTCTTC.

The V call is TRBV6-5, the J call TRBJ2-7; the match to TRBD1 covers 7 bases. Per germline, CDR1 MNHEY and CDR2 SVGAGI. With V trimmed by 2 bases and J by 2 bases, 6 bases remained unmatched. The CDR3 loop spans 15 amino acids. The chain's CDR3 is CASSYTTGDPYEQYF. In DNA form, the CDR3 reads TGTGCCAGCAGTTACACTACAGGGGACCCCTACGAGCAGTACTTC.

The chain links TRBV6-1 to TRBJ2-1; tentative D call: TRBD2 (6 bases). Germline values: CDR1 MNHNS, CDR2 SASEGT. V was shortened by 4 bases and J by 6 bases, with 19 bases between the two germline ends. This CDR3 is built from 16 residues. CDR3 nucleotides: TGTGCCAGCAGTGCCAGACTAAACGGGAGAGGCAATGAGCAGTTCTTC. This translates into CASSARLNGRGNEQFF.

CDR3 nucleotide sequence: TGTGCCACCACGGCGGCGGGAGGGTCCTACAATGAGCAGTTCTTC. This encodes CATTAAGGSYNEQFF. The V gene is TRBV27, the J gene TRBJ2-1; 9 bases line up with TRBD2. V was pared by 10 bases and J by 1 base, with 8 bases of the junction left unmatched. The length of the CDR3 is 15 residues. CDR1 and CDR2 (germline): MNHEY, SMNVEV (reference sequence).

This sequence joins TRBV29-1 and TRBJ2-7, with TRBD2 as a possible D gene (6 bases). The CDR3 loop spans 11 amino acids. Germline V gene lookup returns CDR1 SQVTM and CDR2 ANQGSEA. V dropped 3 bases and J dropped 4 bases, with 7 bases sitting between them. The CDR3: CSVEEGYEQYF. CDR3 nucleotides: TGCAGCGTTGAGGAGGGATACGAGCAGTACTTC.

The CDR3 here is CASSLGDRPLYGYTF. The CDR3 region has the DNA TGTGCCAGCAGCTTAGGTGACAGGCCCCTCTATGGCTACACCTTC. The J gene is TRBJ1-2, the V gene TRBV7-2; a possible D gene is TRBD1 (6 bases). Germline V gene data show CDR1 as SGHTA and CDR2 as FQGNSA. Trimming took 1 base from V and 4 from J, leaving 13 bases between them. This CDR3 contains 15 residues.

This clone was seen a single time. V gene TRBV3-1 (or the pseudogene TRBV3-2) combines with J gene TRBJ1-3, with 11 bases fitting TRBD1. CDR1 LGHDT and CDR2 YNNKEL come from the germline V gene (reference sequence). The CDR3 totals 18 residues. Trimming cost V 5 bases and J 1 base; bases outside gene matches: 10. The chain's CDR3 is CASSFRTGGKNSGNTIYF. CDR3 nucleotides: TGTGCCAGCAGCTTCCGGACAGGGGGCAAGAATTCTGGAAACACCATATATTTT.

On this clone: Mismatch with germline at one junction end may stem from a read error. The identical CDR3 is also encoded by other nucleotide sequences in the sample. The chain recombines TRBV28 with TRBJ2-1, with 11 bases that match TRBD2. Germline V gives CDR1 MDHEN, CDR2 SYDVKM. This CDR3 has 12 amino acids. The CDR3 here is CASSKLAGGLLF. The CDR3 nucleotides are TGTGCCAGCAGTAAGTTAGCGGGAGGGCTTCTCTTC.

This clone was seen just once. V is TRBV27 and J is TRBJ2-7; possibly TRBD2 for D (6 bases). The CDR3 contains 14 residues. Trimming took 5 bases from V and 4 from J, leaving 15 bases between them. Germline-derived CDR1 and CDR2 are MNHEY and SMNVEV (reference sequence). The CDR3 reads CASSPRGWEYEQYF. The CDR3 nucleotides read TGTGCCAGCAGTCCTCGGGGGTGGGAGTACGAGCAGTACTTC.

V usage is TRBV18 and J usage is TRBJ1-4, with TRBD1 as a possible D gene (6 bases). CDR1 is KGHSH and CDR2 is LQKENI in the germline V gene. Trimming cost V 2 bases and J 0 bases, with 10 bases left between them. The length of the CDR3 is 16 residues. In DNA form, the CDR3 reads TGTGCCAGCTCACCAGATACAGGGTCAACTAATGAAAAACTGTTTTTT. Translation: CASSPDTGSTNEKLFF.

This clone has just one count. This sequence joins TRBV28 and TRBJ1-2; 7 bases align to TRBD1. With 6 bases clipped from V and 13 bases from J, the junction kept 11 bases outside the gene matches. CDR3 length: 12 amino acids. Germline V CDR1 and CDR2: MDHEN, SYDVKM. Here the CDR3 reads CASRSTTGPSTF. CDR3 bases: TGTGCCAGCAGATCGACGACAGGGCCGTCCACCTTC.

The chain carries TRBV5-4 and TRBJ1-1; D call uncertain. This CDR3 spans 14 amino acids. Trimming cost V 3 bases and J 3 bases, with 12 bases left between them. Germline V gene data show CDR1 as SGHNT and CDR2 as YYREEE (reference sequence). CDR3 coding DNA: TGTGCCAGCAGCTCAGCCTTGCGGGACACTGAAGCTTTCTTT. Translation gives CASSSALRDTEAFF.